This TCR beta chain was sequenced for a study of T cell repertoires in cytomegalovirus infection. One entry per CDR3 protein, called by TCRdb with MiXCR from the reads. The table lists under 200,000 distinct CDR3 sequences, about 30% of them singletons, with about 31% in the top ten. Germline CDR1 LGHNA, CDR2 YSLEER. This CDR3 is built from 12 residues. V lost 6 bases and J lost 4, with 9 bases in between. The sequenced sample was PBMCs. The V gene is TRBV4-3, the J gene TRBJ1-2; D is possibly TRBD1 (5 bases). The clonotype was recovered from a human donor in good health (CMV status not recorded). Some clones in this sample may be carry-over from other donors' samples. CDR3 bases: TGCGCCAGCAGGGGGGAAGGCTATGGCTACACCTTC. This sequence encodes CASRGEGYGYTF.